This T cell receptor beta chain was obtained from a study of siplizumab effects on memory and regulatory T cells. Some clones are missing from TCRdb's copy, which holds only in-frame ones; the method was immunoSEQ multiplex PCR. Among approximately 75,000 clones listed, roughly 93% were seen once. Of note for this clone: The antigen remains unidentified.

Study outcomes and limitations: Under siplizumab, an average roughly 69% of mappable alloreactive CD4+ clones were Treg-derived, compared with over 25% in controls.

Germline values: CDR1 LNHNV, CDR2 YYDKDF (reference sequence). V gave up 0 bases and J gave up 1 base; unmatched junction bases: 16. This CDR3 is 21 amino acids long. The chain is built from TRBV15 and TRBJ2-3; 10 nucleotides agree with TRBD2. This receptor was identified in a human donor in good health. Sequencing used CD8+ T cells sorted from blood. This CDR3 reads CATSRDLEDLSGGQGTDTQYF. The CDR3 DNA sequence: TGTGCCACCAGCAGAGATCTGGAGGATCTTAGCGGGGGGCAGGGCACAGATACGCAGTATTTT.